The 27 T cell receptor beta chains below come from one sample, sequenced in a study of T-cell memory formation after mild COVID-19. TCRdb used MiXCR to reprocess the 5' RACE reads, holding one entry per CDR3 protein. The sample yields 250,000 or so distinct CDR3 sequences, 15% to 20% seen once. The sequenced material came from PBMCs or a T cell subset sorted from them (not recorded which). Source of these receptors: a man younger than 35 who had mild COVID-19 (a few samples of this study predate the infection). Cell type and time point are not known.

CDR3 sequence (DNA): TGTGCCAGCAGCTCCGTCCGGGCCAAAAACATTCAGTACTTC. Its translation: CASSSVRAKNIQYF. This chain connects TRBV7-9 to TRBJ2-4; D uncertain. The CDR3 is 14 residues long. Germline V lookup: CDR1 SEHNR, CDR2 FQNEAQ (reference sequence). Trimming pared 4 bases from V and 1 base from J, leaving 8 bases between.

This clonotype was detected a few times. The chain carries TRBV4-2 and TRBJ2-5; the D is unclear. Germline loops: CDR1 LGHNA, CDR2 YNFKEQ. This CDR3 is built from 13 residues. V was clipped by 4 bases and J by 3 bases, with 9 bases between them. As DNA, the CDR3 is TGTGCCAGCAGCCTTCCCCCAGAAGAGACCCAGTACTTC. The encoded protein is CASSLPPEETQYF.

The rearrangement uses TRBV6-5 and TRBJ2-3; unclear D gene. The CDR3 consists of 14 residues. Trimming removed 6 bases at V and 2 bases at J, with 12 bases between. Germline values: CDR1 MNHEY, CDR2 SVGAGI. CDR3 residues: CASRYQRHTDTQYF. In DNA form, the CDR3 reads TGTGCCAGCAGATATCAGCGACACACAGATACGCAGTATTTT.

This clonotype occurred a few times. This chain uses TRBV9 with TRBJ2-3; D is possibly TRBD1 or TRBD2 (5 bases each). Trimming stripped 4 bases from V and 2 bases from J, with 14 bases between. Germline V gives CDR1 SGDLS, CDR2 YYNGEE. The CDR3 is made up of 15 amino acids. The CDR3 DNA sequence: TGTGCCAGCAGCCCGCGCGCCGGGACCACAGATACGCAGTATTTT. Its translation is CASSPRAGTTDTQYF.

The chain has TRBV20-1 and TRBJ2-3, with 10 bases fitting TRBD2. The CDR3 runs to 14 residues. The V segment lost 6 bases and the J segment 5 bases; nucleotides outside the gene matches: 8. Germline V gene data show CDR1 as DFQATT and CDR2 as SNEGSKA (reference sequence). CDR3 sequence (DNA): TGCAGTGCCCCAGCGGGGGGGCCTGTAGATACGCAGTATTTT. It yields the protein CSAPAGGPVDTQYF.

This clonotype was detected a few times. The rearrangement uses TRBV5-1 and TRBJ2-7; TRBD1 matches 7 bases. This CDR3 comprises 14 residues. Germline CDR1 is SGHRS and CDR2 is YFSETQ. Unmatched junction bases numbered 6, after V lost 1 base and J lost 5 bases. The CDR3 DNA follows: TGCGCCAGCAGCTTGAAAGGGGGCAGGGACGAGCAGTACGTC. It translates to CASSLKGGRDEQYV.

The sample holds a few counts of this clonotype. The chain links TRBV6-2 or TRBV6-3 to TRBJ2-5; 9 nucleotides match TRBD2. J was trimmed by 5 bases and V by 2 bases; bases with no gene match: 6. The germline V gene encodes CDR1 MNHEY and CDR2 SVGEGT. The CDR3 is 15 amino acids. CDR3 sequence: CASSYRASGEETQYF. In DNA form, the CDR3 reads TGTGCCAGCAGTTACAGGGCTAGCGGGGAGGAGACCCAGTACTTC.

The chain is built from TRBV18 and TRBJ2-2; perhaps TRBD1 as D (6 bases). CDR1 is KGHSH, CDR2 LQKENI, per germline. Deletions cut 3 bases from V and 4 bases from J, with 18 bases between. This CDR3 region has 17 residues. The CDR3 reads CASSPETVKGGTGELFF. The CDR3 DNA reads TGTGCCAGCTCACCCGAGACGGTCAAAGGGGGCACCGGGGAGCTGTTTTTT.

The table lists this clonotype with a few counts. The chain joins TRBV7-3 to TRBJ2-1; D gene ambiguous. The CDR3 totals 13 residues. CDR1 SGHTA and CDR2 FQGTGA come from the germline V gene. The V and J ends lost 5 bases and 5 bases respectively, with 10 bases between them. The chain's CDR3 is CASSRYLNNEQFF. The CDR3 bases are TGTGCCAGCAGCCGTTATCTCAACAATGAGCAGTTCTTC.

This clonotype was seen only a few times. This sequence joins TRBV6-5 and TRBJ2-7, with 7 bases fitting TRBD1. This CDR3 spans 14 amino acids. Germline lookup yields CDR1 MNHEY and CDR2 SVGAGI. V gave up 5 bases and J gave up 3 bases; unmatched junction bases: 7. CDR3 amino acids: CASSINRDSYEQYF. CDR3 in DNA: TGTGCCAGCAGTATAAACCGGGACAGCTACGAGCAGTACTTC.

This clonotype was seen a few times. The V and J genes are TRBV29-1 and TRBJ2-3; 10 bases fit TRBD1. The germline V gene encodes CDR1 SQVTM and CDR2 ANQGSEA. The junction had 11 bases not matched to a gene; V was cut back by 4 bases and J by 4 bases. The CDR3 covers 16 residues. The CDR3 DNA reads TGCAGCGTTGGAGCTCCGGGACAGGGGTACGCAGATACGCAGTATTTT. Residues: CSVGAPGQGYADTQYF.

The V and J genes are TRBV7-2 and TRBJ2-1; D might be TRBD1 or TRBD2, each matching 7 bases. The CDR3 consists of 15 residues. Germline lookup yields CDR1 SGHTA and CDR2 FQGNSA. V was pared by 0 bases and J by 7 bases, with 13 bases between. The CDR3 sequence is CASSLADQGGNEQFF. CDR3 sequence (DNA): TGTGCCAGCAGCTTAGCGGACCAGGGGGGGAATGAGCAGTTCTTC.

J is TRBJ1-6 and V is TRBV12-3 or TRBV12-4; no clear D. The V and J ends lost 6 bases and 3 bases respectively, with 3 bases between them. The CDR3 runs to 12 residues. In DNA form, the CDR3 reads TGTGCCAGCAGCCACTATAATTCACCCCTCCACTTT. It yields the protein CASSHYNSPLHF.

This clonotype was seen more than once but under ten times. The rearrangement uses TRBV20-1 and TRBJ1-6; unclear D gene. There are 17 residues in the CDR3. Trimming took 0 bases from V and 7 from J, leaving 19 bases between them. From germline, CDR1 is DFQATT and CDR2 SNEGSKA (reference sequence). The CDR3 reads CSARDHWRGLWNSPLHF. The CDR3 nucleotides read TGCAGTGCTAGAGATCATTGGAGAGGGTTATGGAATTCACCCCTCCACTTT.

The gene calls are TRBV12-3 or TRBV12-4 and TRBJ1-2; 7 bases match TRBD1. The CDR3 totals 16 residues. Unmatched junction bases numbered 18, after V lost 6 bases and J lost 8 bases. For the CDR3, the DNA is TGTGCCAGCAGCCCGGGTCGACAGGGACCAAGCACGGGCTACACCTTC. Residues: CASSPGRQGPSTGYTF.

The CDR3 DNA sequence: TGTGCCAGCAGCTTGAATGTTGTAGGGTTTATAGATACGCAGTATTTT. Its protein is CASSLNVVGFIDTQYF. V is TRBV5-4 and J is TRBJ2-3; D remains unclear. Germline V gene sequence: CDR1 SGHNT, CDR2 YYREEE (reference sequence). CDR3 length: 16 residues. Between the trimmed V and J ends, which lost 1 base and 5 bases, there was a span of 17 bases. Full variable domain (rest looked up from reference TRBV5-4 and TRBJ2-3): ETGVTQSPTHLIKTRGQQVTLRCSSQSGHNTVSWYQQALGQGPQFIFQYYREEENGRGNFPPRFSGLQFPNYSSELNVNALELDDSALYLCASSLNVVGFIDTQYFGPGTRLTVL.

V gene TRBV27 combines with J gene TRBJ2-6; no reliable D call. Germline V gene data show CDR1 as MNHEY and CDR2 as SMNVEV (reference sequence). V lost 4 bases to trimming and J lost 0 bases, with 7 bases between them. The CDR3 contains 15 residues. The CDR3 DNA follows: TGTGCCAGCAGTTGGGGTCCCTCTGGGGCCAACGTCCTGACTTTC. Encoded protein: CASSWGPSGANVLTF.

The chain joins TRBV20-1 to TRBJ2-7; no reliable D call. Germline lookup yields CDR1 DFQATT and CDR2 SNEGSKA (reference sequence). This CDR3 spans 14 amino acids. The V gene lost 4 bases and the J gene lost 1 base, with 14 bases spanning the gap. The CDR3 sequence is CSANSRTGSYEQYV. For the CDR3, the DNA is TGCAGTGCTAACAGCCGAACCGGGTCCTACGAGCAGTACGTC.

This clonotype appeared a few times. Written as DNA, the CDR3 is TGTGCCATCTCAGCACGAGCGGGGTCCACAGATACGCAGTATTTT. As protein: CAISARAGSTDTQYF. This rearrangement joins TRBV10-3 to TRBJ2-3; TRBD2 agrees at 7 bases. Germline V CDR1 and CDR2: ENHRY, SYGVKD. CDR3 length equals 15 residues. The junction had 10 bases not matched to a gene; V was cut back by 8 bases and J by 2 bases.

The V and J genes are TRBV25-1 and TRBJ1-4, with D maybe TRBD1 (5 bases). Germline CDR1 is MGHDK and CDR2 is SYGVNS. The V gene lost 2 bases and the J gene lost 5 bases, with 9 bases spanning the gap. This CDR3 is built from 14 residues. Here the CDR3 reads CASSEQGLNEKLFF. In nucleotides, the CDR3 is TGTGCCAGCAGTGAACAGGGTCTCAATGAAAAACTGTTTTTT.

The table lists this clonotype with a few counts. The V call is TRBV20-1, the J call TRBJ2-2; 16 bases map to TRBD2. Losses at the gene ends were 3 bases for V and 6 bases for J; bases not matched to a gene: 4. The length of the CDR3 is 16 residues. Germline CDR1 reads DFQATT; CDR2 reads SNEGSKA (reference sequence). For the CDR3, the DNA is TGCAGTGCTAGCGGGACTAGCGGGGGGGCCCCCGGGGAGCTGTTTTTT. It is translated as CSASGTSGGAPGELFF.

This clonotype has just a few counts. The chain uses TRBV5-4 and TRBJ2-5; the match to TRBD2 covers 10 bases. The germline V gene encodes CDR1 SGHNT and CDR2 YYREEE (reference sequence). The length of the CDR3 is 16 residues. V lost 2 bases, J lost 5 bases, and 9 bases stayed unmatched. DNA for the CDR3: TGTGCCAGCAGCTTCCGAGCGGGGGGGCCGTGGGAGACCCAGTACTTC. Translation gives CASSFRAGGPWETQYF.

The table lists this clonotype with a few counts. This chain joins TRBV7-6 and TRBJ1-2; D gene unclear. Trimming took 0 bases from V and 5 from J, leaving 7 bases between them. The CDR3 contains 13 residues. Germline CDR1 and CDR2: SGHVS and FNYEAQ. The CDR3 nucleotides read TGTGCCAGCAGCTTAGCGTCCTTATATGGCTACACCTTC. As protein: CASSLASLYGYTF.

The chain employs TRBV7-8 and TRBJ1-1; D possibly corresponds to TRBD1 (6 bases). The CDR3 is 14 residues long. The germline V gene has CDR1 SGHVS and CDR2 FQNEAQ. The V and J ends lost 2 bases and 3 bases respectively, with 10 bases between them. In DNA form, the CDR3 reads TGTGCCAGCAGCTTACGACAGGCCGACACTGAAGCTTTCTTT. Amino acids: CASSLRQADTEAFF. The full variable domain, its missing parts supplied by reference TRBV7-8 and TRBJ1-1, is GAGVSQSPRYKVAKRGQDVALRCDPISGHVSLFWYQQALGQGPEFLTYFQNEAQLDKSGLPSDRFFAERPEGSVSTLKIQRTQQEDSAVYLCASSLRQADTEAFFGQGTRLTVV.

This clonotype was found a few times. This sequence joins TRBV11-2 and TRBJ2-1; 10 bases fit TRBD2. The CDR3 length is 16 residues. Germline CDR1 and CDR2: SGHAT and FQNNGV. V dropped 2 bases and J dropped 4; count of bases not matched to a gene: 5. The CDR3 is CASSLIAGGPYNEQFF. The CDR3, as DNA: TGTGCCAGCAGCTTAATAGCGGGGGGCCCTTACAATGAGCAGTTCTTC.

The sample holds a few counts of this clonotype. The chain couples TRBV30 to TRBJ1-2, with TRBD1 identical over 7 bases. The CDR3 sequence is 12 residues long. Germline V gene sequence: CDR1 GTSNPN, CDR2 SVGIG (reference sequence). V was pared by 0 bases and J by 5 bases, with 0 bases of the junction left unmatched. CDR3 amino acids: CAWSVTGYGYTF. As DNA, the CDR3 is TGTGCCTGGAGTGTGACAGGGTATGGCTACACCTTC. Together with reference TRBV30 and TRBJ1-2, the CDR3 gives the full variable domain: SQTIHQWPATLVQPVGSPLSLECTVEGTSNPNLYWYRQAAGRGLQLLFYSVGIGQISSEVPQNLSASRPQDRQFILSSKKLLLSDSGFYLCAWSVTGYGYTFGSGTRLTVV.

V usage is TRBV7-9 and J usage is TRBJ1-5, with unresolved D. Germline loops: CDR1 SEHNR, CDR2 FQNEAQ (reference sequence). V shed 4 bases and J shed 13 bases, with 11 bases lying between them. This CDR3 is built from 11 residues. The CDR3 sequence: CASSSIGSQHF. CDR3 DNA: TGTGCCAGCAGCTCTATAGGATCTCAGCATTTT.